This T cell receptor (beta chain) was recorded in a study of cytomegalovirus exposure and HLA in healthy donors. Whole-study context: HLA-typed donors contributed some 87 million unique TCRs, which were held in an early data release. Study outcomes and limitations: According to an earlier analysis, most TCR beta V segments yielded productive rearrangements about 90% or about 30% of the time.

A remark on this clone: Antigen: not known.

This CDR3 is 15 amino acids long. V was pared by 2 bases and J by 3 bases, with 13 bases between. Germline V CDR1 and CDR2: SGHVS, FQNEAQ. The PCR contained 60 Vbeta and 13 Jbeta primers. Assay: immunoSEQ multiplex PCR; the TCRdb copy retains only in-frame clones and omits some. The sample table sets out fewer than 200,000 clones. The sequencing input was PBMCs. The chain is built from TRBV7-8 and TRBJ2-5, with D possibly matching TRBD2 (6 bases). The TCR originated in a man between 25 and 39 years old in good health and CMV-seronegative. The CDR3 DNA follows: TGTGCCAGCAGCTTAATTTTCCTAGCGAAAGAGACCCAGTACTTC. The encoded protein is CASSLIFLAKETQYF. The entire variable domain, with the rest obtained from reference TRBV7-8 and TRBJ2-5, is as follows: GAGVSQSPRYKVAKRGQDVALRCDPISGHVSLFWYQQALGQGPEFLTYFQNEAQLDKSGLPSDRFFAERPEGSVSTLKIQRTQQEDSAVYLCASSLIFLAKETQYFGPGTRLLVL.